A selection of T cell receptor beta chains follows, all from one sample in a study of T cell clonotyping in hematopoietic cell transplantation. Repertoires were generated with immunoSEQ multiplex PCR, while TCRdb's copy carries only in-frame clones and drops some. Of just under 5,500 clones in the sample, more than 25% are singletons; the top ten hold roughly 13%. The sample here was peripheral blood mononuclear cells, taken 180 days after allogeneic stem cell transplant. Receptors were obtained from a male patient in his thirties or forties who had an allogeneic stem cell transplant from an unrelated donor, so the T cells may come from the graft donor. Some clones in this sample may be carry-over from other donors' samples. Both conserved end residues are part of each CDR3. The D gene is left open where the match is weak. Part of the rows lack a size; the others show once, few, many or a class for expanded clones.

clone_size j_call d_call v_call cdr3_nt cdr3_aa
few TRBJ2-7 TRBD1 TRBV2 TGTGCCAGCAGTGATTTTTCGTCGGGACAGGGGCTGAACGAGCAGTACTTC CASSDFSSGQGLNEQYF
. TRBJ1-1 . TRBV29-1 TGCAGCGTTGGGATTAATCGGAACACTGAAGCTTTCTTT CSVGINRNTEAFF
. TRBJ2-3 . TRBV30 TGTGCCTGGAGCTGGGGAAATGAGGGGGTTACGCAGTATTTT CAWSWGNEGVTQYF
once TRBJ2-7 . TRBV4-1 TGCGCCAGCAGCCAAGATCGGAGGGAACAGTACTTC CASSQDRREQYF
few TRBJ1-1 . TRBV6-5 TGTGCCAGCAGCCAGGGTGGCGACACTGAAGCTTTCTTT CASSQGGDTEAFF
. TRBJ1-2 . TRBV9 TGTGCCAGCAGCGGAGGGGATGCCTATGGCTACACCTTC CASSGGDAYGYTF
medium-sized TRBJ2-7 TRBD2 TRBV6-5 TGTGCCAGCAGTTACAAGGGAGGGGAGTACGAGCAGTACTTC CASSYKGGEYEQYF
medium-sized TRBJ1-1 . TRBV25-1 TGTGCCAGCAGTGAAACTGGGCTTTCTGAAGCTTTCTTT CASSETGLSEAFF
. TRBJ1-2 . TRBV30 TGTGCCCTCAGCCGGCGGTCTGGCGGCTACACCTTC CALSRRSGGYTF
. TRBJ2-3 . TRBV5-6 TGTGCCAGCAGCCAAGGTTCCCCAGATACGCAGTATTTT CASSQGSPDTQYF
. TRBJ1-4 . TRBV30 TGTGCCTGGACTCAGGGTGGGGAAAAACTGTTTTTT CAWTQGGEKLFF
few TRBJ1-6 . TRBV7-2 TGTGCCAGCAGCCTCCGGGACATGTATAATTCACCCCTCCACTTT CASSLRDMYNSPLHF
. TRBJ1-1 . TRBV9 TGTGCCAGCAGCGTTGGCCGGCCGAACACTGAAGCTTTCTTT CASSVGRPNTEAFF
medium-sized TRBJ2-2 . TRBV5-6 TGTGCCAGCAGCTGGAGTTCCGGGGAGCTGTTTTTT CASSWSSGELFF
few TRBJ1-4 . TRBV9 TGTGCCAGCAGCTCATACGAGGGCACGGCTAATGAAAAACTGTTTTTT CASSSYEGTANEKLFF
. TRBJ2-7 . TRBV5-6 TGTGCCAGCAGCTTGGGCGGGGATACCTACGAGCAGTACTTC CASSLGGDTYEQYF
. TRBJ1-5 TRBD1 TRBV30 TGTGCCTGGAGTGCCCGACAGGGGGCCGGGCAGCCCCAGCATTTT CAWSARQGAGQPQHF
. TRBJ1-2 . TRBV6-5 TGTGCCAGCATCTCGACCGAGTATGGCTACACCTTC CASISTEYGYTF
few TRBJ1-5 . TRBV4-3 TGCGCCAGCAGCCGGGGGGGCAATCAGCCCCAGCATTTT CASSRGGNQPQHF
. TRBJ1-6 . TRBV30 TGTGCCTGGAGCGGACGCGGGGGTTCCGATTCACCCCTCCACTTT CAWSGRGGSDSPLHF
. TRBJ2-3 . TRBV30 TGTGCCTGGAGACTCCCGGGAGCAACAGATACGCAGTATTTT CAWRLPGATDTQYF
few TRBJ1-5 . TRBV7-9 TGTGCCAGCAGCATCGGACCGCAGCCCCAGCATTTT CASSIGPQPQHF
. TRBJ2-5 . TRBV19 TGTGCCAGTAGTATCCGGGACGCGGAGACCCAGTACTTC CASSIRDAETQYF
. TRBJ1-4 . TRBV4-3 TGCGCCAGCAGCCAAGATAGGTATGAAAAACTGTTTTTT CASSQDRYEKLFF
few TRBJ2-3 . TRBV30 TGTGCCTGGGATCCGTTGAGTGGTATGCAGTATTTT CAWDPLSGMQYF
few TRBJ1-5 . TRBV28 TGTGCCAGCAGTTTATCCAGCGGGAATCAGCCCCAGCATTTT CASSLSSGNQPQHF
. TRBJ1-6 . TRBV7-9 TGTGCCAGCAGCTTAGACAGGGCACCCCTCCACTTT CASSLDRAPLHF
. TRBJ1-2 . TRBV20-1 TGCAGTGCTTTGGACCACAGTGACTACACCTTC CSALDHSDYTF
. TRBJ2-2 . TRBV30 TGTGCCTGGAACCTACTAAGCGCGGGTTCCGGGGAGCTGTTTTTT CAWNLLSAGSGELFF
. TRBJ1-2 . TRBV28 TGTGCCAGCATGACCGGAGCTTACTATGGCTACACCTTC CASMTGAYYGYTF
few TRBJ1-1 . TRBV28 TGTGCCAGCAGTTTATTGAGGGCTAGAGGCACTGAAGCTTTCTTT CASSLLRARGTEAFF
. TRBJ2-1 . TRBV4-1 TGCGCCAGCAGCCAAGTAGCCGGGGGCATATACAATGAGCAGTTCTTC CASSQVAGGIYNEQFF
. TRBJ1-2 TRBD1 TRBV19 TGTGCCAGTAGTAGTGTCGGGACAGCGGCTCAGGTCTATGGCTACACCTTC CASSSVGTAAQVYGYTF
few TRBJ1-3 . TRBV7-2 TGTGCCAGCAGCCCCTCAGTTAGGCCTGGAAACACCATATATTTT CASSPSVRPGNTIYF